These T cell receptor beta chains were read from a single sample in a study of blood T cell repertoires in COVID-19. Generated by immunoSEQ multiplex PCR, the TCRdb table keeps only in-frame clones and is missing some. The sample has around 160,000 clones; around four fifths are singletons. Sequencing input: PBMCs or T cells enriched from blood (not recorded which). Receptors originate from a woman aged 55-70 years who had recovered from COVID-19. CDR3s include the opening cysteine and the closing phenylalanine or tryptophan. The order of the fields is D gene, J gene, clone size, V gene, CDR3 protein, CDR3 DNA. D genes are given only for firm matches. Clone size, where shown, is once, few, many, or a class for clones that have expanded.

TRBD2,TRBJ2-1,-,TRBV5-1,CASSDPGLAGANEQFF,TGCGCCAGCAGCGACCCCGGACTAGCGGGAGCCAATGAGCAGTTCTTC
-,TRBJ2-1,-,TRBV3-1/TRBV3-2,CASSRLNGNYNEQFF,TGTGCCAGCAGCCGCCTGAACGGGAATTACAATGAGCAGTTCTTC
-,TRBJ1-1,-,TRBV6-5,CASSRKGGGYTEAFF,TGTGCCAGCAGTCGAAAGGGGGGAGGGTACACTGAAGCTTTCTTT
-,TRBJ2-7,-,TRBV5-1,CASSPSEHEQYF,TGCGCCAGCAGCCCTAGCGAACACGAGCAGTACTTC
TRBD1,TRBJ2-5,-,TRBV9,CASSPRGSETQYF,TGTGCCAGCAGCCCCAGGGGGTCGGAGACCCAGTACTTC
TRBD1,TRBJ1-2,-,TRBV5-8,CASSLGDRFYGYTF,TGTGCCAGCAGCTTGGGGGACAGATTCTATGGCTACACCTTC
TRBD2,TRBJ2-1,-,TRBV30,CAWSRTSSIQWLEQFF,TGTGCCTGGAGTCGGACTAGCAGTATACAATGGTTGGAGCAATTCTTC
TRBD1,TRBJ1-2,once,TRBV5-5,CASSYGTGGRNYGYTF,TGTGCCAGCAGCTACGGGACAGGGGGCAGGAACTATGGCTACACCTTC
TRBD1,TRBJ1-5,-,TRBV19,CASTGTGGQPQHF,TGTGCCAGTACCGGGACAGGAGGTCAGCCCCAGCATTTT
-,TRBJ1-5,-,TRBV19,CASSISGGAGQPQHF,TGTGCCAGTAGTATTTCCGGGGGGGCGGGTCAGCCCCAGCATTTT
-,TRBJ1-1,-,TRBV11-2,CASSSWGWGPLGNTEAFF,TGTGCCAGCAGCTCATGGGGTTGGGGGCCGCTGGGTAACACTGAAGCTTTCTTT
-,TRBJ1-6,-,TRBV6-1,CASSERTSSYNSPLHF,TGTGCCAGCAGTGAACGCACGAGCTCCTATAATTCACCCCTCCACTTT
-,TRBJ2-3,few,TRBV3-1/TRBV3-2,CASSSARAWTQYF,TGTGCCAGCAGTTCCGCGCGTGCTTGGACGCAGTATTTT
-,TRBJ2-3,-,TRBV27,CASSLWPPTDTQYF,TGTGCCAGCAGTCTCTGGCCCCCCACAGATACGCAGTATTTT